This T cell receptor (beta chain) was captured by sequencing in a study of T-cell memory formation after mild COVID-19. Study background: Largely donor-specific sequence clusters came from two donors.

As for this clonotype: As yet, its antigen is unknown.

Trimming pared 1 base from V and 6 bases from J, leaving 15 bases between. Germline V gene data show CDR1 as SGHRS and CDR2 as YFSETQ. This CDR3 contains 15 residues. After 5'RACE with constant-segment primers, TCR alpha and TCR beta cDNA libraries carrying sample barcodes and UMIs were obtained. TCRdb analysed the 5' RACE reads with MiXCR anew, one entry per CDR3 protein. This table holds 170,000 or so distinct CDR3 sequences, roughly a fifth found once. The study's findings and limits: Clones that got smaller from day 15 to 85 had even CD4/CD8, while clones growing later tipped toward CD4+.

This TCR was recovered from an adult woman who had mild COVID-19 (a few samples of this study predate the infection). Cell type and time point are not known. Input material: PBMCs or a T cell subset sorted from them (not recorded which). This chain joins TRBV5-1 and TRBJ2-3; no firm D call. The CDR3 DNA reads as TGCGCCAGCAGCTTGTTGGCGCTTCCGCTCGATACGCAGTATTTT. The encoded protein is CASSLLALPLDTQYF. The variable domain in full, completed from reference TRBV5-1 and TRBJ2-3, reads KAGVTQTPRYLIKTRGQQVTLSCSPISGHRSVSWYQQTPGQGLQFLFEYFSETQRNKGNFPGRFSGRQFSNSRSEMNVSTLELGDSALYLCASSLLALPLDTQYFGPGTRLTVL.